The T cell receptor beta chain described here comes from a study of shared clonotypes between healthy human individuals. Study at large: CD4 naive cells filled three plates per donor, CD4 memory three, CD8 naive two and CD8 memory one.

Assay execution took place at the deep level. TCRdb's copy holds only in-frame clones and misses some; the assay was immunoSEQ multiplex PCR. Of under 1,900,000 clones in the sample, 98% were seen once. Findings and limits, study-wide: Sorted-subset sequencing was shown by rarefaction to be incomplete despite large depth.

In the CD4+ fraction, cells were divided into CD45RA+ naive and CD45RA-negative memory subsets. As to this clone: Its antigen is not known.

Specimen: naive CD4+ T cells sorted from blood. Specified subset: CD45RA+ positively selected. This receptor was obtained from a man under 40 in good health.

CDR3 DNA: TGTGCCAGTAATCATCGGAGGGCCGGGGAGCTGTTTTTT. Residues: CASNHRRAGELFF. This sequence joins TRBV19 and TRBJ2-2; D may be TRBD2 (6 bases). Germline V lookup: CDR1 LNHDA, CDR2 SQIVND (reference sequence). The CDR3 spans 13 residues. V lost 7 bases to trimming and J lost 6 bases, with 12 bases between them.